These 24 T cell receptor beta chains share one sample of origin, sequenced in a study of T cells in Graves' hyperthyroidism and ophthalmopathy. TCR beta CDR3 sequences were amplified from RNA transcripts. The HTBI primer set was used in a first-round RT-PCR of the TCR CDR3. TCRdb reprocessed the multiplex PCR reads with MiXCR, giving one entry per CDR3 protein. This table holds around 290,000 distinct CDR3 sequences, roughly an eighth found once. The sequenced sample consisted of blood. The source of these receptors is a woman in her forties with Graves' hyperthyroidism.

This clonotype came up many times. V and J are TRBV11-2 and TRBJ2-7; perhaps D is TRBD1 or TRBD2 (6 bases each). Germline V lookup: CDR1 SGHAT, CDR2 FQNNGV. There are 16 residues in the CDR3. Trimming cost V 5 bases and J 0 bases, with 17 bases left between them. CDR3 residues: CASSTHGGALSYEQYF. CDR3 nucleotide sequence: TGTGCCAGCAGCACCCACGGGGGCGCTCTCTCCTACGAGCAGTACTTC.

On this clonotype itself: A read error may be the cause here, since a much bigger clone is one base away. The chain combines TRBV28 with TRBJ1-4; 8 bases line up with TRBD1. CDR1 is MDHEN, CDR2 SYDVKM, per germline. The V gene end was trimmed by 6 bases and the J gene end by 9 bases; junction bases not matched to a gene: 9. This CDR3 has 14 amino acids. The CDR3 reads CASSSGTGGQKLFF. In nucleotides, the CDR3 is TGTGCCAGCAGCTCTGGGACAGGTGGACAAAAACTGTTTTTT.

This clonotype was seen repeatedly, ten times or more. The V call is TRBV20-1, the J call TRBJ1-1; 8 bases line up with TRBD1. Germline CDR1 DFQATT, CDR2 SNEGSKA (reference sequence). Trimming cost V 8 bases and J 1 base; bases outside gene matches: 6. The CDR3 sequence is 13 residues long. The DNA for the CDR3 is TGCAGTCCAGCCCAGGGGGCGAACACTGAAGCTTTCTTT. Residues: CSPAQGANTEAFF.

This clonotype occurred many times. This rearrangement joins TRBV3-1 to TRBJ2-7; TRBD1 matches at 7 bases. Germline-derived CDR1 and CDR2 are LGHDT and YNNKEL (reference sequence). With 5 bases clipped from V and 4 bases from J, the junction kept 17 bases outside the gene matches. The CDR3 contains 17 residues. CDR3 coding DNA: TGTGCCAGCAGCGGACCCGACAGGGTGGATTTTATATACGAGCAGTACTTC. Protein product: CASSGPDRVDFIYEQYF.

This clonotype was seen many times. The chain carries TRBV10-3 and TRBJ2-3; D not resolved. Germline-derived CDR1 and CDR2 are ENHRY and SYGVKD. This CDR3 has 15 residues. V shed 6 bases and J shed 1 base, with 14 bases lying between them. The CDR3, as DNA: TGTGCCATCAGGGTGAATCGTGGGGGCACAGATACGCAGTATTTT. Its protein product is CAIRVNRGGTDTQYF.

This clonotype was recorded many times. The chain joins TRBV7-8 to TRBJ2-1; 8 nucleotides line up with TRBD2. This CDR3 has 16 residues. Trimming cost V 1 base and J 8 bases; bases outside gene matches: 10. Germline loops: CDR1 SGHVS, CDR2 FQNEAQ. Here the CDR3 reads CASSLGAAGEGDEQFF. DNA for the CDR3: TGTGCCAGCAGCTTAGGTGCAGCGGGAGAAGGTGATGAGCAGTTCTTC.

V and J are TRBV9 and TRBJ2-2, with D unclear. With 0 bases removed from V and 6 bases from J, the gap between germline ends came to 9 bases. CDR3 length: 14 amino acids. Germline V gene lookup returns CDR1 SGDLS and CDR2 YYNGEE. CDR3 loop: CASSVASSPGELFF. The CDR3 bases are TGTGCCAGCAGCGTAGCGTCGTCTCCCGGGGAGCTGTTTTTT. Filled out from reference TRBV9 and TRBJ2-2, the complete variable domain reads DSGVTQTPKHLITATGQRVTLRCSPRSGDLSVYWYQQSLDQGLQFLIQYYNGEERAKGNILERFSAQQFPDLHSELNLSSLELGDSALYFCASSVASSPGELFFGEGSRLTVL.

The chain combines TRBV28 with TRBJ2-1; D is tentatively TRBD1 or TRBD2 (6 bases each). This CDR3 spans 15 amino acids. V lost 6 bases to trimming and J lost 3 bases, with 15 bases between them. The germline V gene encodes CDR1 MDHEN and CDR2 SYDVKM. The CDR3 here is CASRPRGGIYNEQFF. In nucleotides, the CDR3 is TGTGCCAGCAGGCCCAGGGGCGGGATCTACAATGAGCAGTTCTTC.

The chain has TRBV5-1 and TRBJ2-5; D is possibly TRBD2 (5 bases). CDR3 length: 16 amino acids. CDR1 and CDR2 (germline): SGHRS, YFSETQ. The V and J ends lost 4 bases and 0 bases respectively, with 16 bases between them. The CDR3 spells CASSGSGFSYQETQYF. In DNA, the CDR3 is TGCGCCAGCAGCGGCTCGGGATTCTCGTACCAAGAGACCCAGTACTTC.

This clonotype was counted at least ten times. V gene TRBV27 combines with J gene TRBJ2-7; tentative D call: TRBD1 (5 bases). Between the trimmed V and J ends, which lost 3 bases and 4 bases, there was a span of 19 bases. This CDR3 has 16 residues. CDR1 and CDR2 (germline): MNHEY, SMNVEV (reference sequence). The chain's CDR3 is CASSFTPRQTPYEQYF. CDR3 nucleotide sequence: TGTGCCAGCAGTTTCACTCCGAGACAGACACCATACGAGCAGTACTTC.

This clonotype was counted many times. This chain links TRBV5-1 with TRBJ1-4; 7 bases line up with TRBD1. This CDR3 comprises 15 residues. The J segment lost 6 bases and the V segment lost 4 bases, leaving 9 bases of the junction unmatched. Germline loops: CDR1 SGHRS, CDR2 YFSETQ. The CDR3 region is CASSLQGTEDEKLFF. CDR3 nucleotide sequence: TGCGCCAGCAGCCTACAGGGGACGGAGGATGAAAAACTGTTTTTT. Full variable domain (missing parts from reference TRBV5-1 and TRBJ1-4): KAGVTQTPRYLIKTRGQQVTLSCSPISGHRSVSWYQQTPGQGLQFLFEYFSETQRNKGNFPGRFSGRQFSNSRSEMNVSTLELGDSALYLCASSLQGTEDEKLFFGSGTQLSVL.

This clonotype was recorded at least ten times. The chain links TRBV28 to TRBJ2-3; 8 nucleotides agree with TRBD1. The CDR3 extends over 21 amino acids. Germline CDR1 and CDR2: MDHEN and SYDVKM. J was trimmed by 6 bases and V by 6 bases; bases with no gene match: 29. CDR3 sequence reads: CASRAELGTGRPGQMGDTQYF. CDR3 nucleotides: TGTGCCAGCAGGGCCGAACTGGGGACAGGCAGACCCGGCCAGATGGGGGATACGCAGTATTTT.

This clonotype was detected a few times. A much bigger clone sits one base away, suggesting this may be a read error. The chain employs TRBV28 and TRBJ2-7; TRBD2 aligns across 7 bases. CDR1 MDHEN and CDR2 SYDVKM come from the germline V gene. The CDR3 is 13 residues long. With 5 bases clipped from V and 6 bases from J, the junction kept 7 bases outside the gene matches. CDR3 DNA sequence: TGTGCCAGCAGTACTAGCGAGCCCTGCGAGCAGTACTTC. It translates to CASSTSEPCEQYF.

The gene calls are TRBV5-1 and TRBJ2-1; D is unresolved. The germline CDR1 and CDR2 sequences are SGHRS and YFSETQ. V dropped 3 bases and J dropped 0 bases, with 10 bases sitting between them. The CDR3 totals 15 residues. CDR3 coding DNA: TGCGCCAGCAGCTCTTCGAAGAGCTCCTACAATGAGCAGTTCTTC. Amino acids: CASSSSKSSYNEQFF.

The genes are TRBV19 and TRBJ2-2, with D possibly matching TRBD1 (5 bases). The CDR3 has 12 amino acids. Germline V gives CDR1 LNHDA, CDR2 SQIVND (reference sequence). V lost 3 bases, J lost 9 bases, and 8 bases lay in between. The CDR3 region has the DNA TGTGCCAGTAGTATTTGGGGCCGGGAGCTGTTTTTT. Amino acids: CASSIWGRELFF.

This clonotype was seen at least ten times. V and J are TRBV27 and TRBJ2-1; D may be TRBD1 (7 bases). Germline V CDR1 and CDR2: MNHEY, SMNVEV (reference sequence). The CDR3 covers 15 residues. Trimming pared 1 base from V and 3 bases from J, leaving 10 bases between. The CDR3 DNA reads as TGTGCCAGCAGTTTATGGCAGGGGGGCTACAATGAGCAGTTCTTC. Translation: CASSLWQGGYNEQFF.

V and J are TRBV11-3 and TRBJ1-4; 7 positions agree with TRBD1. This CDR3 spans 14 amino acids. V lost 0 bases to trimming and J lost 10 bases; unmatched junction nucleotides: 5. Looked up from germline, CDR1 is SGHNT and CDR2 is YENEEA. CDR3 in DNA: TGTGCCAGCAGCTTAGATCGAGGGGGCGCAAAACTGTTTTTT. Translated, it gives CASSLDRGGAKLFF.

This clonotype has at least ten counts. The V and J genes are TRBV12-3 or TRBV12-4 and TRBJ2-3, with 7 positions matching TRBD2. The CDR3 extends over 16 amino acids. With 7 bases clipped from V and 7 bases from J, the junction kept 17 bases outside the gene matches. DNA of the CDR3: TGTGCCAGCACCCACGGGACTACCGGGAATTATAATACGCAGTATTTT. Residues: CASTHGTTGNYNTQYF.

This clonotype was observed many times. The CDR3 is CASSYSQGNKGGYTF. DNA for the CDR3: TGTGCCAGCAGTTACTCGCAAGGGAATAAGGGTGGCTACACCTTC. V is TRBV6-5 and J is TRBJ1-2; D not certain. Germline CDR1 is MNHEY and CDR2 is SVGAGI. The V end was cut by 0 bases, the J end by 7 bases, with 15 bases between. The CDR3 has 15 residues.

This clonotype was seen only a few times. The genes are TRBV19 and TRBJ2-1, with D uncertain. The V and J ends lost 4 bases and 5 bases respectively, with 6 bases between them. This CDR3 is 12 amino acids long. Germline V lookup: CDR1 LNHDA, CDR2 SQIVND (reference sequence). The CDR3 reads CASSTYNNEQFF. CDR3 nucleotides: TGTGCCAGTAGTACCTACAACAATGAGCAGTTCTTC.

There are a few counts of this clonotype. The CDR3 DNA sequence: TGCAGTGCTAGAGAATTGGCGGGTGAGCAGTTCTTC. Translating gives CSARELAGEQFF. The genes are TRBV20-1 and TRBJ2-1, with a weak D call TRBD2 (5 bases). This CDR3 contains 12 residues. CDR1 DFQATT and CDR2 SNEGSKA come from the germline V gene (reference sequence). The V gene lost 0 bases and the J gene lost 9 bases, with 9 bases spanning the gap.

The chain recombines TRBV6-1 with TRBJ1-5; TRBD1 agrees at 7 bases. Germline CDR1 and CDR2: MNHNS and SASEGT. The junction had 8 bases not matched to a gene; V was cut back by 4 bases and J by 11 bases. The CDR3 has 13 amino acids. In DNA, the CDR3 is TGTGCCAGCAGTGTAACCAGGGGGGAGACCCAGCATTTT. This sequence encodes CASSVTRGETQHF.

This clonotype was seen many times. The chain carries TRBV5-1 and TRBJ1-1; D may be TRBD1 (6 bases). Germline V lookup: CDR1 SGHRS, CDR2 YFSETQ. With 0 bases removed from V and 1 base from J, the gap between germline ends came to 10 bases. The CDR3 is made up of 15 amino acids. CDR3 in amino acids: CASSLEGGGNTEAFF. CDR3 sequence (DNA): TGCGCCAGCAGCTTGGAGGGGGGCGGGAACACTGAAGCTTTCTTT. Using reference TRBV5-1 and TRBJ1-1 for the parts outside the CDR3, the full variable domain is KAGVTQTPRYLIKTRGQQVTLSCSPISGHRSVSWYQQTPGQGLQFLFEYFSETQRNKGNFPGRFSGRQFSNSRSEMNVSTLELGDSALYLCASSLEGGGNTEAFFGQGTRLTVV.

This clonotype was counted many times. The rearrangement joins TRBV6-1 to TRBJ2-3, with 7 bases matching TRBD2. CDR1 is MNHNS, CDR2 SASEGT, per germline. Unmatched junction bases numbered 16, after V lost 2 bases and J lost 5 bases. The CDR3 spans 18 residues. The CDR3 protein is CASSELLGSTGGKDTQYF. CDR3 DNA sequence: TGTGCCAGCAGTGAACTACTGGGATCAACGGGAGGAAAAGATACGCAGTATTTT.